Listed below are T cell receptor beta chains from one sample, sequenced in a study of CD8 T cells in Susac syndrome. MiXCR was run by TCRdb on the immunoSEQ multiplex PCR reads, yielding one entry per CDR3 protein. This sample carries 120,000 or so distinct CDR3 sequences, more than 90% of them seen once, and the ten largest clones take more than 0.095%. Specimen: CD4+ T cells from PBMCs. The receptors shown here come from a human donor in good health. CDR3s include the opening cysteine and the closing phenylalanine or tryptophan. The D gene is left open where the match is weak. A row's size may be missing; if present it is once, few, many or a size class.

V gene: TRBV5-1
J gene: TRBJ1-2
D gene: -
clone size: once
CDR3 protein: CASSSRGPGDGYTF
CDR3 DNA: TGCGCCAGCAGCTCCCGGGGCCCGGGGGATGGCTACACCTTC

V gene: TRBV5-1
J gene: TRBJ1-4
D gene: -
clone size: -
CDR3 protein: CASSLESGNEKLFF
CDR3 DNA: TGCGCCAGCAGCTTGGAATCGGGAAATGAAAAACTGTTTTTT

V gene: TRBV19
J gene: TRBJ2-6
D gene: -
clone size: -
CDR3 protein: CASRPSGANVLTF
CDR3 DNA: TGTGCCAGTAGGCCTTCTGGGGCCAACGTCCTGACTTTC

V gene: TRBV5-1
J gene: TRBJ2-5
D gene: TRBD2
clone size: -
CDR3 protein: CASSPGTQAGGRGETQYF
CDR3 DNA: TGCGCCAGCAGCCCCGGAACCCAAGCGGGAGGGAGGGGAGAGACCCAGTACTTC

V gene: TRBV7-9
J gene: TRBJ2-7
D gene: TRBD1
clone size: -
CDR3 protein: CASSSIDRGLSYEQYF
CDR3 DNA: TGTGCCAGCAGCTCCATAGACAGGGGGCTCTCCTACGAGCAGTACTTC

V gene: TRBV6-5
J gene: TRBJ1-2
D gene: TRBD1
clone size: -
CDR3 protein: CASSIMGQPNYGYTF
CDR3 DNA: TGTGCCAGCAGCATAATGGGACAGCCTAACTATGGCTACACCTTC

V gene: TRBV7-9
J gene: TRBJ2-1
D gene: -
clone size: -
CDR3 protein: CASSSHLESEQFF
CDR3 DNA: TGTGCCAGCAGCTCCCACCTAGAAAGTGAGCAGTTCTTC

V gene: TRBV6-5
J gene: TRBJ2-7
D gene: TRBD2
clone size: -
CDR3 protein: CASSFPPRTSGKGVEQYF
CDR3 DNA: TGTGCCAGCAGTTTCCCCCCAAGGACTAGCGGGAAAGGGGTCGAGCAGTACTTC

V gene: TRBV19
J gene: TRBJ2-6
D gene: TRBD1
clone size: -
CDR3 protein: CASSTPGQGGSGANVLTF
CDR3 DNA: TGTGCCAGTAGTACCCCGGGACAGGGAGGCTCTGGGGCCAACGTCCTGACTTTC

V gene: TRBV20-1
J gene: TRBJ2-1
D gene: -
clone size: once
CDR3 protein: CSAREGRGRRNNEQFF
CDR3 DNA: TGCAGTGCTAGAGAGGGACGGGGTAGGCGAAACAATGAGCAGTTCTTC

V gene: TRBV12-3/TRBV12-4
J gene: TRBJ2-1
D gene: -
clone size: -
CDR3 protein: CASSLAGAPYNEQFF
CDR3 DNA: TGTGCCAGCAGTTTAGCGGGAGCCCCCTACAATGAGCAGTTCTTC

V gene: TRBV19
J gene: TRBJ1-2
D gene: -
clone size: -
CDR3 protein: CASTGPRSSNYGYTF
CDR3 DNA: TGTGCCAGTACCGGACCCAGATCTTCTAACTATGGCTACACCTTC

V gene: TRBV19
J gene: TRBJ2-1
D gene: TRBD2
clone size: -
CDR3 protein: CASTGLAGNNEQFF
CDR3 DNA: TGTGCCAGTACCGGACTAGCGGGAAACAATGAGCAGTTCTTC

V gene: TRBV23-1
J gene: TRBJ2-7
D gene: TRBD2
clone size: once
CDR3 protein: CASKGLSSGEYEQYF
CDR3 DNA: TGCGCCAGCAAAGGATTGTCTAGCGGAGAGTACGAGCAGTACTTC

V gene: TRBV12-3/TRBV12-4
J gene: TRBJ1-2
D gene: -
clone size: -
CDR3 protein: CASSFGDQGRGHGYTF
CDR3 DNA: TGTGCCAGCTCCTTCGGGGACCAAGGTCGGGGACATGGCTACACCTTC

V gene: TRBV29-1
J gene: TRBJ2-3
D gene: -
clone size: -
CDR3 protein: CSVVVGHLSTDTQYF
CDR3 DNA: TGCAGCGTTGTTGTGGGACACCTATCCACAGATACGCAGTATTTT

V gene: TRBV3-1
J gene: TRBJ2-5
D gene: -
clone size: -
CDR3 protein: CASSRWPTAPETQYF
CDR3 DNA: TGTGCCAGCAGCCGTTGGCCGACGGCCCCGGAGACCCAGTACTTC

V gene: TRBV5-1
J gene: TRBJ2-2
D gene: -
clone size: -
CDR3 protein: CASFSGGNTGELFF
CDR3 DNA: TGCGCCAGCTTCAGTGGCGGAAACACCGGGGAGCTGTTTTTT

V gene: TRBV5-1
J gene: TRBJ2-1
D gene: -
clone size: -
CDR3 protein: CASSPGGSYNEQFF
CDR3 DNA: TGCGCCAGCAGCCCGGGCGGTTCCTACAATGAGCAGTTCTTC

V gene: TRBV28
J gene: TRBJ2-2
D gene: -
clone size: -
CDR3 protein: CASRATRPRTGELFF
CDR3 DNA: TGTGCCAGCAGGGCGACTAGGCCTAGGACCGGGGAGCTGTTTTTT

V gene: TRBV29-1
J gene: TRBJ2-1
D gene: TRBD2
clone size: -
CDR3 protein: CSVLPSGVYNEQFF
CDR3 DNA: TGCAGCGTTCTCCCTAGCGGGGTCTACAATGAGCAGTTCTTC

V gene: TRBV18
J gene: TRBJ2-3
D gene: -
clone size: -
CDR3 protein: CASSLQRTDTQYF
CDR3 DNA: TGTGCCAGCTCACTACAACGCACAGATACGCAGTATTTT

V gene: TRBV5-1
J gene: TRBJ2-7
D gene: TRBD2
clone size: -
CDR3 protein: CASSLGFLAGGPAYEQYF
CDR3 DNA: TGCGCCAGCAGCTTGGGGTTTCTAGCGGGAGGCCCGGCCTACGAGCAGTACTTC

V gene: TRBV7-2
J gene: TRBJ1-1
D gene: -
clone size: -
CDR3 protein: CASRTQKNTEAFF
CDR3 DNA: TGTGCCAGCAGGACTCAGAAGAACACTGAAGCTTTCTTT

V gene: TRBV5-1
J gene: TRBJ2-5
D gene: -
clone size: -
CDR3 protein: CASSLVGRTQETQYF
CDR3 DNA: TGCGCCAGCAGCTTGGTAGGCAGGACCCAAGAGACCCAGTACTTC

V gene: TRBV28
J gene: TRBJ2-2
D gene: -
clone size: once
CDR3 protein: CASSLLLNGELFF
CDR3 DNA: TGTGCCAGCAGTTTACTACTTAACGGGGAGCTGTTTTTT

V gene: TRBV12-3/TRBV12-4
J gene: TRBJ2-1
D gene: TRBD1
clone size: -
CDR3 protein: CASSSTSAGTAGFF
CDR3 DNA: TGTGCCAGCAGTTCAACCTCGGCCGGGACAGCCGGGTTCTTC

V gene: TRBV20-1
J gene: TRBJ2-1
D gene: -
clone size: once
CDR3 protein: CSVLAGYEQFF
CDR3 DNA: TGCAGTGTCCTAGCTGGGTATGAGCAGTTCTTC

V gene: TRBV9
J gene: TRBJ2-1
D gene: TRBD2
clone size: -
CDR3 protein: CASSVAGGGNEQFF
CDR3 DNA: TGTGCCAGCAGCGTAGCTGGGGGGGGGAATGAGCAGTTCTTC

V gene: TRBV5-6
J gene: TRBJ2-2
D gene: TRBD1
clone size: -
CDR3 protein: CASSLADRDTGELFF
CDR3 DNA: TGTGCCAGCAGCTTGGCCGACAGGGACACCGGGGAGCTGTTTTTT

V gene: TRBV7-9
J gene: TRBJ2-5
D gene: -
clone size: -
CDR3 protein: CASSLRWDERPGETQYF
CDR3 DNA: TGTGCCAGCAGCTTAAGGTGGGACGAGCGGCCAGGAGAGACCCAGTACTTC

V gene: TRBV6-2/TRBV6-3
J gene: TRBJ1-1
D gene: -
clone size: once
CDR3 protein: CASSAFRVTEAFF
CDR3 DNA: TGTGCCAGCAGTGCGTTCAGGGTAACTGAAGCTTTCTTT